The next 28 T cell receptor beta chains were all read from a single sample in a study of blood T cell repertoires in COVID-19. Here immunoSEQ multiplex PCR was the method, and the copy in TCRdb shows in-frame clones only, minus some. The top ten clones hold about 5.1% of a sample with approximately 220,000 clones, around 80% of them seen once. Specimen: peripheral blood. The receptor set was obtained from a woman aged 60-75 years who had recovered from COVID-19.

The CDR3: CASSPGGREEQFF. The CDR3 DNA reads as TGTGCCAGCAGCCCTGGGGGGAGGGAAGAGCAGTTCTTC. The chain is built from TRBV9 and TRBJ2-1; 7 bases align to TRBD2. Germline lookup yields CDR1 SGDLS and CDR2 YYNGEE. The CDR3 sequence is 13 residues long. The V gene end was trimmed by 4 bases and the J gene end by 10 bases; junction bases not matched to a gene: 8.

The chain uses TRBV7-9 and TRBJ2-7; D not resolved. CDR1 and CDR2 from the germline V gene are SEHNR and FQNEAQ (reference sequence). V lost 4 bases to trimming and J lost 0 bases, with 16 bases between them. The length of the CDR3 is 16 residues. CDR3 sequence (DNA): TGTGCCAGCAGCTCTTTACCGGGTCCCAGCTCCTACGAGCAGTACTTC. Residues: CASSSLPGPSSYEQYF.

CDR3 in DNA: TGTGCCACCAGCCTCACGGGGGGTAATGAAAAACTGTTTTTT. It is translated as CATSLTGGNEKLFF. The V gene is TRBV15, the J gene TRBJ1-4; TRBD1 is a possible D gene (5 bases). This CDR3 has 14 amino acids. The V gene lost 5 bases and the J gene lost 4 bases, with 11 bases spanning the gap. The V gene's germline CDR1 is LNHNV and CDR2 YYDKDF (reference sequence).

The chain links TRBV19 to TRBJ2-2; D might be TRBD1 (6 bases). The CDR3 runs 19 residues. V was trimmed by 2 bases and J by 0 bases, leaving 19 bases between them. In germline, CDR1 is LNHDA, CDR2 SQIVND (reference sequence). The chain's CDR3 is CASSIWDTLNLANTGELFF. The CDR3 coding sequence is TGTGCCAGTAGTATATGGGACACCCTAAACCTTGCGAACACCGGGGAGCTGTTTTTT.

The CDR3 is CSVGTGGRYGYTF. The CDR3 DNA sequence: TGCAGCGTCGGGACAGGGGGACGGTATGGCTACACCTTC. The V gene is TRBV29-1, the J gene TRBJ1-2; 11 bases map to TRBD1. The CDR3 loop spans 13 amino acids. Per germline, CDR1 SQVTM and CDR2 ANQGSEA. V trimming: 6 bases; J trimming: 5 bases; junction bases outside the gene matches: 5.

The genes are TRBV9 and TRBJ2-7; 10 bases align to TRBD2. Per germline, CDR1 SGDLS and CDR2 YYNGEE. Losses at the gene ends were 2 bases for V and 5 bases for J; bases not matched to a gene: 7. CDR3 length: 15 amino acids. CDR3 sequence: CASSVRSGGAHEQYF. The CDR3 DNA is TGTGCCAGCAGCGTCAGAAGCGGGGGGGCCCACGAGCAGTACTTC.

This rearrangement joins TRBV11-2 to TRBJ2-7; the D gene is possibly TRBD2 (5 bases). The ends were cut back, 2 bases at V and 6 bases at J, with 17 bases in the middle. This CDR3 is built from 15 residues. Germline V lookup: CDR1 SGHAT, CDR2 FQNNGV. The CDR3 loop is CASSLPLDSVREQYF. CDR3 bases: TGTGCCAGCAGCTTACCCTTGGACTCTGTCCGCGAGCAGTACTTC.

The CDR3 here is CASSTTGPYNQPQHF. The CDR3 DNA reads TGTGCCAGCAGTACGACAGGACCATACAATCAGCCCCAGCATTTT. The chain carries TRBV6-6 and TRBJ1-5; the D gene is possibly TRBD1 (6 bases). The CDR3 spans 15 residues. In germline, CDR1 is MNHNY, CDR2 SVGAGI (reference sequence). Trimming shortened V by 5 bases and J by 3 bases, and 14 bases separated the two germline ends.

The genes are TRBV3-1 (or the pseudogene TRBV3-2) and TRBJ1-5; D is unclear. Germline CDR1 and CDR2: LGHDT and YNNKEL (reference sequence). V gave up 2 bases and J gave up 0 bases, with 17 bases separating them. The CDR3 is 18 residues long. CDR3 protein: CASSQKPRPGSSNQPQHF. The CDR3 DNA reads TGTGCCAGCAGCCAAAAGCCCCGCCCGGGGAGTAGCAATCAGCCCCAGCATTTT.

This clone was seen only once. The chain combines TRBV5-4 with TRBJ2-3, with 12 bases aligning to TRBD2. From germline, CDR1 is SGHNT and CDR2 YYREEE (reference sequence). With 2 bases clipped from V and 6 bases from J, the junction kept 4 bases outside the gene matches. The CDR3 has 15 residues. DNA for the CDR3: TGTGCCAGCAGCTTACCTAGCGGGGGGGCGGATACGCAGTATTTT. It specifies CASSLPSGGADTQYF.

The genes are TRBV5-1 and TRBJ2-1, with a tentative D call TRBD2 (6 bases). The length of the CDR3 is 15 residues. CDR1 is SGHRS and CDR2 is YFSETQ in the germline V gene. Trimming left V 5 bases short and J 0 bases short, with 12 bases between. Written as DNA, the CDR3 is TGCGCCAGCAGGAGGGACTTCAACTCCTACAATGAGCAGTTCTTC. This translates into CASRRDFNSYNEQFF.

This clone was seen a few times. The gene calls are TRBV3-1 (or the pseudogene TRBV3-2) and TRBJ1-2, with TRBD1 as a possible D gene (6 bases). The germline V gene encodes CDR1 LGHDT and CDR2 YNNKEL (reference sequence). The V end lost 4 bases, the J end lost 6 bases, and 18 bases lay between the germline ends. The CDR3 loop spans 15 amino acids. CDR3 loop: CASSRTVYFGDGYTF. The CDR3 coding sequence is TGTGCCAGCAGCCGGACAGTCTATTTCGGGGATGGCTACACCTTC.

This sequence joins TRBV10-1 and TRBJ2-7, with 8 positions matching TRBD1. Germline loops: CDR1 WNHNN, CDR2 SYGVQD (reference sequence). The CDR3 consists of 13 residues. V shed 6 bases, J shed 1 base, and the junction held 2 bases outside the gene matches. The CDR3 loop reads CASSWTGSYEQYF. The DNA of the CDR3 is TGCGCCAGCAGCTGGACAGGGTCCTACGAGCAGTACTTC.

This chain joins TRBV29-1 and TRBJ2-2, with 7 bases that match TRBD1. Germline CDR1 SQVTM, CDR2 ANQGSEA. This CDR3 region has 13 residues. The ends lost 2 bases at V and 5 bases at J; junction bases unmatched: 2. The CDR3 coding sequence is TGCAGCGTTGAACGGGACAGAACCGGGGAGCTGTTTTTT. As protein: CSVERDRTGELFF.

The genes are TRBV6-1 and TRBJ2-3, with a weak D call TRBD2 (5 bases). The V end lost 5 bases, the J end lost 0 bases, and 9 bases lay between the germline ends. Germline V gives CDR1 MNHNS, CDR2 SASEGT. CDR3 size: 14 residues. CDR3 residues: CASSRTASTDTQYF. The CDR3 coding sequence is TGTGCCAGCAGTCGGACTGCGAGCACAGATACGCAGTATTTT.

This chain links TRBV15 with TRBJ1-1, with D possibly TRBD1 on 5 matching bases. This CDR3 has 15 residues. The V gene's germline CDR1 is LNHNV and CDR2 YYDKDF (reference sequence). V lost 1 base, J lost 3 bases, and 12 bases lay in between. The CDR3 reads CATSRGLGVYTEAFF. The CDR3 bases are TGTGCCACCAGCAGAGGTCTAGGGGTCTACACTGAAGCTTTCTTT. Filled out from reference TRBV15 and TRBJ1-1, the complete variable domain reads DAMVIQNPRYQVTQFGKPVTLSCSQTLNHNVMYWYQQKSSQAPKLLFHYYDKDFNNEADTPDNFQSRRPNTSFCFLDIRSPGLGDTAMYLCATSRGLGVYTEAFFGQGTRLTVV.

The J gene is TRBJ2-7, the V gene TRBV4-1, with 12 bases lining up with TRBD2. V dropped 1 base and J dropped 5; count of bases not matched to a gene: 9. This CDR3 region has 17 residues. Germline values: CDR1 MGHRA, CDR2 YSYEKL. CDR3 in DNA: TGCGCCAGCAGCCAAGTTTCCCTAGCGGGGGGGCGAGACGAGCAGTACTTC. Its translation is CASSQVSLAGGRDEQYF.

This rearrangement joins TRBV4-1 to TRBJ2-2; D gene unclear. Trimming took off 0 bases at V and 6 bases at J, with 11 bases between the two ends. The germline V gene encodes CDR1 MGHRA and CDR2 YSYEKL. The CDR3 loop spans 15 amino acids. DNA of the CDR3: TGCGCCAGCAGCCAAGATCCCCTAGTGGCCGGGGAGCTGTTTTTT. Residues: CASSQDPLVAGELFF.

The CDR3 DNA reads TGTGCCAGCAGGGGACAGGGGGCGTCCGCTTACGAGCAGTACTTC. Its translation: CASRGQGASAYEQYF. The chain uses TRBV2 and TRBJ2-7; 12 positions agree with TRBD1. CDR1 and CDR2 (germline): SNHLY, FYNNEI. The V segment lost 6 bases and the J segment 4 bases; nucleotides outside the gene matches: 7. The CDR3 runs 15 residues.

This chain connects TRBV13 to TRBJ2-1; the D is unclear. V lost 2 bases to trimming and J lost 3 bases, with 11 bases between them. CDR1 is PRHDT and CDR2 is FYEKMQ in the germline V gene (reference sequence). The CDR3 length is 15 residues. The CDR3, as DNA: TGTGCCAGCAGCTTAAGCACCAAGAACTACAATGAGCAGTTCTTC. Translation: CASSLSTKNYNEQFF.

The chain's CDR3 is CASSFWTGTYEQCF. CDR3 DNA: TGTGCCAGCAGCTTTTGGACAGGGACCTACGAGCAGTGCTTC. This chain links TRBV21-1 with TRBJ2-7; the listed D gene, TRBD1, was not tested against the DNA. TRBV21-1 is reported as a pseudogene. This CDR3 is built from 14 residues.

This rearrangement joins TRBV9 to TRBJ2-3; the D gene is possibly TRBD2 (5 bases). Trimming pared 3 bases from V and 0 bases from J, leaving 11 bases between. The CDR3 runs to 15 residues. The V gene's germline CDR1 is SGDLS and CDR2 YYNGEE. The CDR3 here is CASSGGETSTDTQYF. The CDR3 bases are TGTGCCAGCAGCGGTGGGGAGACTAGCACAGATACGCAGTATTTT.

This chain joins TRBV7-3 and TRBJ1-6; TRBD1 matches at 8 bases. Germline loops: CDR1 SGHTA, CDR2 FQGTGA. V trimming: 1 base; J trimming: 9 bases; junction bases outside the gene matches: 2. CDR3 length equals 14 residues. This chain's CDR3 is CASSLNQGASPLHF. In nucleotides, the CDR3 is TGTGCCAGCAGCTTAAATCAGGGGGCTTCACCCCTCCACTTT.

The CDR3 DNA reads TGCGCCAGCAGCCTGGATCTAGCAACCTACAATGAGCAGTTCTTC. It is translated as CASSLDLATYNEQFF. This chain links TRBV5-1 with TRBJ2-1; a possible D gene is TRBD2 (5 bases). V was pared by 4 bases and J by 2 bases, with 13 bases between. Germline V gene data show CDR1 as SGHRS and CDR2 as YFSETQ. The CDR3 runs to 15 residues.

The CDR3, as DNA: TGTGCCAGCAGCTTGGCTCTTCGGGAGACTGAAGCTTTCTTT. It yields the protein CASSLALRETEAFF. The chain combines TRBV5-4 with TRBJ1-1, with D hard to call. CDR3 length: 14 amino acids. The ends were cut back, 0 bases at V and 5 bases at J, with 11 bases in the middle. Germline V gene sequence: CDR1 SGHNT, CDR2 YYREEE (reference sequence).

The chain joins TRBV2 to TRBJ2-5; TRBD1 aligns across 7 bases. This CDR3 comprises 15 residues. V trimming: 5 bases; J trimming: 1 base; junction bases outside the gene matches: 7. Germline V gene lookup returns CDR1 SNHLY and CDR2 FYNNEI. CDR3 sequence (DNA): TGTGCCAGCAGTCCGGACAGGACATCCCAAGAGACCCAGTACTTC. Translating it yields CASSPDRTSQETQYF.

The chain is built from TRBV30 and TRBJ2-7; a possible D gene is TRBD1 (6 bases). Germline loops: CDR1 GTSNPN, CDR2 SVGIG (reference sequence). Trimming cost V 3 bases and J 2 bases, with 20 bases left between them. This CDR3 comprises 16 residues. CDR3 sequence reads: CAWRVPATGVPYEQYF. CDR3 sequence (DNA): TGTGCCTGGAGAGTACCCGCGACAGGCGTTCCCTACGAGCAGTACTTC.

The CDR3 nucleotides are TGTGCCAGCAGTGAGGCCGGAGAGGGCTCCTACGAGCAGTACTTC. As protein: CASSEAGEGSYEQYF. This sequence joins TRBV2 and TRBJ2-7; D possibly corresponds to TRBD2 (5 bases). Per germline, CDR1 SNHLY and CDR2 FYNNEI. The CDR3 length is 15 residues. Trimming pared 3 bases from V and 0 bases from J, leaving 12 bases between. The variable domain in full, completed from reference TRBV2 and TRBJ2-7, reads EPEVTQTPSHQVTQMGQEVILRCVPISNHLYFYWYRQILGQKVEFLVSFYNNEISEKSEIFDDQFSVERPDGSNFTLKIRSTKLEDSAMYFCASSEAGEGSYEQYFGPGTRLTVT.